This is a list of T cell receptor beta chains from one sample in a study of T cells after yellow fever vaccination. TCRdb re-analysed the 5' RACE reads in MiXCR, keeping a single row per CDR3 protein. The profile shows some 550,000 distinct CDR3 sequences, roughly a fifth of them singletons. This sample comprised PBMCs, obtained 15 days after the yellow fever booster vaccination. These receptors all come from a man in his thirties or forties who received the YFV17D yellow fever vaccine. Each CDR3 is given without its conserved first and last residue.

J | V | CDR3
TRBJ2-4 | TRBV28 | ASSLYRGGGIAKNIQY
TRBJ2-1 | TRBV28 | ASSLTNNRGEQF
TRBJ2-1 | TRBV6-2/TRBV6-3 | ASSPWDYEQF
TRBJ2-3 | TRBV7-2 | ASSLSPTDTQY
TRBJ2-7 | TRBV5-1 | ASSQVPIMSSYEQY
TRBJ2-5 | TRBV4-3 | ASSQDTEETQY
TRBJ2-5 | TRBV7-2 | ASSLRPSDETQY
TRBJ2-7 | TRBV9 | ASSVLGSEAYEQY
TRBJ2-1 | TRBV3-1 | ASSLIGYPNEQF
TRBJ1-2 | TRBV25-1 | ASSAKSGQGNYGYT
TRBJ2-1 | TRBV27 | ASSLYPGHLAGGDNEQF
TRBJ2-7 | TRBV29-1 | SVDGDVNYEQY
TRBJ1-5 | TRBV9 | ASSAQGGPQPQH
TRBJ2-1 | TRBV29-1 | SVFFSPLAAQIYNEQF
TRBJ2-5 | TRBV6-2/TRBV6-3 | ASGLRVSGRQETQY
TRBJ2-3 | TRBV29-1 | SVSLTSGLSTDTQY
TRBJ2-5 | TRBV28 | ASSYTRQGEGETQY
TRBJ2-5 | TRBV5-8 | ASSPHGGWETQY
TRBJ2-2 | TRBV12-3/TRBV12-4 | ASREAGGAGELF
TRBJ2-7 | TRBV6-1 | ASSKDRGIHSGEQY
TRBJ1-1 | TRBV28 | ASSFSSRPNTEAF
TRBJ1-1 | TRBV5-1 | ASSFTGGEAF
TRBJ2-2 | TRBV7-8 | ASSTRQGTGELF
TRBJ2-7 | TRBV20-1 | SAYPGLNYEQY
TRBJ2-7 | TRBV9 | ASSVGELAGYEQY
TRBJ2-4 | TRBV27 | ASSTLGAGRAKNIQY
TRBJ2-5 | TRBV5-1 | ASSFKGPPETQY
TRBJ2-7 | TRBV18 | ASSSGTSGRLVEQY
TRBJ2-7 | TRBV4-3 | ASSQGLGGRPSEQY
TRBJ2-7 | TRBV4-3 | ASSQKDSPLYEQY
TRBJ2-5 | TRBV5-1 | ASSLIGLASETQY
TRBJ1-1 | TRBV7-9 | ASSFSDRATEAF
TRBJ2-5 | TRBV6-1 | ASRPNRGGETQY
TRBJ2-5 | TRBV5-1 | ASRSSGRETQY
TRBJ2-1 | TRBV20-1 | SARALAGAQLHNEQF
TRBJ2-5 | TRBV7-8 | ASSLSPGDRQETQY
TRBJ2-5 | TRBV5-4 | ASSLVRSGGAETQY